The 10 T cell receptor beta chains presented below share a single source sample, sequenced in a study of blood T cell repertoires in COVID-19. TCRdb keeps only in-frame clones here, not all; method: immunoSEQ multiplex PCR. In the table there are about 73,000 clones, around 82% of which are singletons. Sequencing was done on a sample of peripheral blood. The receptors derive from a man aged 50-60 years with active COVID-19.

This rearrangement joins TRBV9 to TRBJ2-5; 8 nucleotides agree with TRBD2. Germline-derived CDR1 and CDR2 are SGDLS and YYNGEE. The ends lost 3 bases at V and 7 bases at J; junction bases unmatched: 11. This CDR3 region has 15 residues. The CDR3 DNA reads TGTGCCAGCAGCGAAGATCCCAGCGGGGGTGGGACCCAGTACTTC. Its translation: CASSEDPSGGGTQYF.

The chain recombines TRBV20-1 with TRBJ1-1; 7 positions match TRBD1. Germline-derived CDR1 and CDR2 are DFQATT and SNEGSKA (reference sequence). Trimming cost V 5 bases and J 6 bases; bases outside gene matches: 3. The CDR3 has 11 residues. This chain's CDR3 is CSAFRGSEAFF. CDR3 in DNA: TGCAGTGCTTTCAGGGGGTCTGAAGCTTTCTTT.

The sample holds one count of this clone. The CDR3 DNA reads TGTGCCTGGAGTGACAGGGGTTTTAAGCCCCAGCATTTT. Its protein product is CAWSDRGFKPQHF. The chain combines TRBV30 with TRBJ1-5, with 7 bases identical to TRBD1. J was trimmed by 8 bases and V by 1 base; bases with no gene match: 5. From germline, CDR1 is GTSNPN and CDR2 SVGIG (reference sequence). The CDR3 has 13 amino acids.

This chain uses TRBV30 with TRBJ2-1, with D perhaps TRBD1 (5 bases). V was clipped by 3 bases and J by 6 bases, with 9 bases between them. Germline V lookup: CDR1 GTSNPN, CDR2 SVGIG (reference sequence). The CDR3 runs to 12 residues. The CDR3 loop reads CAWRTESNEQFF. CDR3 nucleotide sequence: TGTGCCTGGAGGACAGAGAGCAATGAGCAGTTCTTC.

This clone occurred once. The genes are TRBV10-2 and TRBJ2-2, with TRBD2 matching over 7 bases. J lost 4 bases, V lost 6 bases, and 2 bases had no gene match. In germline, CDR1 is WSHSY, CDR2 SAAADI. The CDR3 is 13 residues long. The CDR3 here is CASRLAVTGELFF. In DNA, the CDR3 is TGCGCCAGCAGGCTAGCGGTCACCGGGGAGCTGTTTTTT.

The V and J genes are TRBV5-8 and TRBJ1-2; 9 nucleotides agree with TRBD1. V shed 4 bases and J 8 bases; nucleotides not matched to a gene: 18. Per the germline V gene, CDR1 is SGHTS and CDR2 is YDEGEE. There are 17 residues in the CDR3. CDR3 nucleotide sequence: TGTGCCAGCAGCCCCGGGGGTCCCCGGGACAGGGTCGACGGCTACACCTTC. It codes for CASSPGGPRDRVDGYTF.

This chain links TRBV7-9 with TRBJ2-4; unclear D gene. CDR3 length: 13 amino acids. Germline CDR1 SEHNR, CDR2 FQNEAQ (reference sequence). Deletions cut 2 bases from V and 8 bases from J, with 10 bases between. The CDR3 here is CASSLNLADIQYF. The DNA for the CDR3 is TGTGCCAGCAGCTTAAATCTCGCGGACATTCAGTACTTC.

The genes are TRBV4-1 and TRBJ2-3; 8 nucleotides align to TRBD2. The V and J ends lost 4 bases and 1 base, in that order; junction bases with no gene match: 4. This CDR3 region has 15 residues. The germline gives CDR1 MGHRA, CDR2 YSYEKL. CDR3: CASSLEAGGTDTQYF. The CDR3 DNA is TGCGCCAGCAGCCTCGAAGCGGGAGGCACAGATACGCAGTATTTT.

This chain links TRBV3-1 (or the pseudogene TRBV3-2) with TRBJ2-1; tentatively, D is TRBD2 (6 bases). This CDR3 has 13 residues. The ends were cut back, 4 bases at V and 10 bases at J, with 14 bases in the middle. Germline loops: CDR1 LGHDT, CDR2 YNNKEL (reference sequence). This chain's CDR3 is CASSRMRGGEQFF. CDR3 coding DNA: TGTGCCAGCAGCCGGATGCGGGGTGGGGAGCAGTTCTTC.

J is TRBJ1-2 and V is TRBV5-5; 10 nucleotides align to TRBD1. The J segment lost 8 bases and the V segment lost 4 bases, leaving 14 bases of the junction unmatched. In germline, CDR1 is SGHKS, CDR2 YYEKEE (reference sequence). The CDR3 covers 16 residues. CDR3 residues: CASSPLGDRGFPGYTF. As DNA, the CDR3 is TGTGCCAGCAGCCCGCTCGGGGACAGGGGTTTCCCCGGCTACACCTTC.